This T cell receptor beta chain was observed in a study of blood T cells in healthy people across ages. Together with a sample-barcoded 5' primer, a J-beta primer mix was included in a second PCR lasting roughly 6 to 12 cycles. Through a template-switch adaptor with 12 random nucleotides, each cDNA molecule received a tag. MiXCR was run by TCRdb on the 5' RACE reads, yielding one entry per CDR3 protein. This sample has approximately 790,000 distinct CDR3 sequences, with around 62% found just once. What was sequenced was blood. The source of this sequence is a man aged 25 to 40 in good health.

The CDR3 nucleotides read TGTGCCAGCAGCCAAGACAGGTCTAATGAAAAACTGTTTTTT. Amino acid sequence: CASSQDRSNEKLFF. This chain joins TRBV4-2 and TRBJ1-4; D not resolved. Deletions cut 0 bases from V and 3 bases from J, with 5 bases between. The germline V gene encodes CDR1 LGHNA and CDR2 YNFKEQ. The CDR3 has 14 residues.